The following is a TCR beta chain sequence with its context. Its antigen is not identified. These data are taken from a study of CD8+ T cells in alopecia areata. The wider study: The study gave treated patients oral tofacitinib at 5 to 10 mg twice daily.

Investigators isolated RNA and reverse transcribed it into cDNA to act as the sequencing template. The assay was immunoSEQ multiplex PCR, and TCRdb's table has in-frame clones only and misses some. The profile shows about 140,000 clones, approximately 50% of them singletons. Study outcomes and limitations: Lesional scalp displayed greater clonality than normal scalp, most notably in alopecia totalis/universalis.

CDR1 SGDLS and CDR2 YYNGEE come from the germline V gene. V gave up 2 bases and J gave up 1 base; unmatched junction bases: 7. The CDR3 length is 16 residues. The receptor was derived from a human donor with alopecia areata. The J gene is TRBJ1-2, the V gene TRBV9, with 8 bases matching TRBD1. Sequenced material: CD4+ T cells sorted from blood, taken at week 0. The chain's CDR3 is CASSVTAGQDNYGYTF. The CDR3 nucleotides read TGTGCCAGCAGCGTCACCGCGGGACAGGATAACTATGGCTACACCTTC.